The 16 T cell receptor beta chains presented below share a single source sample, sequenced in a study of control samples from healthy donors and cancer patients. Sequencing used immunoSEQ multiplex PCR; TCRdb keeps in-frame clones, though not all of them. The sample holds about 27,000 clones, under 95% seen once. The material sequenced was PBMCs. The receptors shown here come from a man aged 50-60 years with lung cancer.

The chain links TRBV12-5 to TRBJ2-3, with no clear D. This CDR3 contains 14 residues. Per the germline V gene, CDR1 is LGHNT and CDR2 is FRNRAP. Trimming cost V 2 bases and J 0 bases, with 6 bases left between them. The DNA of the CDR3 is TGTGCTAGTGGTTTGCAGCTTAGCACAGATACGCAGTATTTT. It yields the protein CASGLQLSTDTQYF.

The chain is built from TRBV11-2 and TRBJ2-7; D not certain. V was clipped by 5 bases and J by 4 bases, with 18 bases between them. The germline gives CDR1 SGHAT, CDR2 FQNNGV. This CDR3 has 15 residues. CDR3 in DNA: TGTGCCAGCAGCGCCCCGGGTCCCTCTCTATACGAGCAGTACTTC. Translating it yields CASSAPGPSLYEQYF.

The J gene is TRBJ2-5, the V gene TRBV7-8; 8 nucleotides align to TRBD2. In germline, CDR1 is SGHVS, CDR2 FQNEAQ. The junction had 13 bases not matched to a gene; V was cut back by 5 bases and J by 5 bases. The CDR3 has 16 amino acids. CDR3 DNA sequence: TGTGCCAGCAGCCCCACCCGGGGGGGCCTTTTGGAGACCCAGTACTTC. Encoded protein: CASSPTRGGLLETQYF.

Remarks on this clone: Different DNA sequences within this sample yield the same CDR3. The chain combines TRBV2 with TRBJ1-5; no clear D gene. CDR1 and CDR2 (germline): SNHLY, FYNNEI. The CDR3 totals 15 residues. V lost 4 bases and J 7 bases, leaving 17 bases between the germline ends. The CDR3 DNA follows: TGTGCCAGCAGTGTAGAGGAAAGGGTGGGGCAGCCCCAGCATTTT. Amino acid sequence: CASSVEERVGQPQHF. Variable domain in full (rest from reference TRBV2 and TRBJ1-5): EPEVTQTPSHQVTQMGQEVILRCVPISNHLYFYWYRQILGQKVEFLVSFYNNEISEKSEIFDDQFSVERPDGSNFTLKIRSTKLEDSAMYFCASSVEERVGQPQHFGDGTRLSIL.

CDR3 region: CASSQIPPGTEGTGELFF. The CDR3 DNA is TGCGCCAGCAGCCAAATCCCCCCCGGGACAGAGGGCACCGGGGAGCTGTTTTTT. V and J are TRBV4-1 and TRBJ2-2; 7 nucleotides match TRBD1. V trimming: 2 bases; J trimming: 4 bases; junction bases outside the gene matches: 13. The V gene's germline CDR1 is MGHRA and CDR2 YSYEKL. The CDR3 has 18 amino acids.

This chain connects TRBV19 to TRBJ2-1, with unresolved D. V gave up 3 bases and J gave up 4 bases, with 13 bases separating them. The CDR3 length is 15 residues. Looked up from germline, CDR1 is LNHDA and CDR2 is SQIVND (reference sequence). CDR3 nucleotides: TGTGCCAGTAGTATTGTTTGGGCAGAATACAATGAGCAGTTCTTC. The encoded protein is CASSIVWAEYNEQFF.

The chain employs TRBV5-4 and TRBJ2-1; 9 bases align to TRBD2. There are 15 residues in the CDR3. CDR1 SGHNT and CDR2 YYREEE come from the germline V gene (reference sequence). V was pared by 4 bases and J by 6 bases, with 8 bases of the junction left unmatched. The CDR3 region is CASSPQTSGANEQFF. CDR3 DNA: TGTGCCAGCAGCCCCCAGACTAGCGGAGCCAATGAGCAGTTCTTC.

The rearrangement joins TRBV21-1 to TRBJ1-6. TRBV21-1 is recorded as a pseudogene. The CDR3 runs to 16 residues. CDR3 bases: TGTGCCAGCCTTCAGGGGGGGATGCCCTATAATTCACCCCTCCACTTT. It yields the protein CASLQGGMPYNSPLHF.

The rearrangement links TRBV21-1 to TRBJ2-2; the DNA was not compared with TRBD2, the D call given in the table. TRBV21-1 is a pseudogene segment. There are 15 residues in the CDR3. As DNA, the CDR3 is TGTGCCAGCAGCAAGGGGGAGGGGGGCACCGGGGAGCTGTTTTTT. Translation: CASSKGEGGTGELFF.

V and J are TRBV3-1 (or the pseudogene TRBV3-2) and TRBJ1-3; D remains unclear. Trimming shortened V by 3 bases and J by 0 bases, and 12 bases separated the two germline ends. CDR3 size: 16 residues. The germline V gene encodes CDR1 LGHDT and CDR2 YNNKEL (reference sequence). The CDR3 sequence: CASSQGLVISGNTIYF. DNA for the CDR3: TGTGCCAGCAGCCAGGGTTTAGTTATCTCTGGAAACACCATATATTTT.

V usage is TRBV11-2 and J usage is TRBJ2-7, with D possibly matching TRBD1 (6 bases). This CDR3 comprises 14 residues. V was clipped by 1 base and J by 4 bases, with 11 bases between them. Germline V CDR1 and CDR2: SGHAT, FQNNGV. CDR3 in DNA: TGTGCCAGCAGCTTAGGGAGACAGGCTTACGAGCAGTACTTC. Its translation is CASSLGRQAYEQYF.

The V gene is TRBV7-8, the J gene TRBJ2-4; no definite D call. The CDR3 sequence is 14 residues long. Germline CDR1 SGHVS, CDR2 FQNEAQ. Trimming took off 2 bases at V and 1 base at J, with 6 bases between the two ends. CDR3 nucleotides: TGTGCCAGCAGCTTATTAGAGGCCAAAAACATTCAGTACTTC. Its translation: CASSLLEAKNIQYF. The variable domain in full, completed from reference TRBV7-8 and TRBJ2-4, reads GAGVSQSPRYKVAKRGQDVALRCDPISGHVSLFWYQQALGQGPEFLTYFQNEAQLDKSGLPSDRFFAERPEGSVSTLKIQRTQQEDSAVYLCASSLLEAKNIQYFGAGTRLSVL.

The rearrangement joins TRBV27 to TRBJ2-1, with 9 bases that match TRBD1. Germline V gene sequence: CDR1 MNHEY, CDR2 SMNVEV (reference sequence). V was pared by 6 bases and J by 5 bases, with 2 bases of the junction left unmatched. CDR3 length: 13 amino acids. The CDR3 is CASSRDRDNEQFF. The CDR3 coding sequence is TGTGCCAGCAGCCGGGACAGGGACAATGAGCAGTTCTTC.

CDR3 DNA: TGTGCCAGCAGCCCATTGGGGGTATACACCGGGGAGCTGTTTTTT. This encodes CASSPLGVYTGELFF. The chain joins TRBV14 to TRBJ2-2; the D call may be TRBD1 or TRBD2 (5 bases each). CDR1 is SGHDN and CDR2 is FVKESK in the germline V gene. The CDR3 extends over 15 amino acids. V lost 4 bases and J lost 3, with 12 bases in between.

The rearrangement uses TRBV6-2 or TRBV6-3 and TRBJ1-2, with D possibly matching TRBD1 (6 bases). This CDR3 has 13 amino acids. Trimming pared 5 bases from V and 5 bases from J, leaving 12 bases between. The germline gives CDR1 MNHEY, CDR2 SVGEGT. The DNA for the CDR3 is TGTGCCAGCAGTATCGGACAGATTTATGGCTACACCTTC. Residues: CASSIGQIYGYTF.

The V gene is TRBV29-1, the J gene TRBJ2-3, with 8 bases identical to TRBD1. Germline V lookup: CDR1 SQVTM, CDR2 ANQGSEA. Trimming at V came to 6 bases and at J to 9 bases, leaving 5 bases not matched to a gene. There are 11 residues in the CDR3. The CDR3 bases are TGCAGCGTGGCACAGGGGGACACGCAGTATTTT. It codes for CSVAQGDTQYF.